This is a list of T cell receptor beta chains from one sample in a study of T cells in Graves' hyperthyroidism and ophthalmopathy. TCRdb used MiXCR to reprocess the multiplex PCR reads, holding one entry per CDR3 protein. The sample lists hundreds of thousands of distinct CDR3 sequences, approximately 24% seen once, with around 11% in the top ten. The sample was blood. These receptor sequences come from a woman aged 25 to 39 with Graves' ophthalmopathy. CDR3s include the opening cysteine and the closing phenylalanine or tryptophan. A D gene is named only where the DNA matches it firmly. Size is stated for part of the rows, as once, few or many counts, or as a class when the clone is expanded.

clone_size,d_call,j_call,v_call,cdr3_aa,cdr3_nt
many,-,TRBJ1-1,TRBV11-2,CASSSLPSGGTEAFF,TGTGCCAGCAGCTCACTCCCTTCCGGGGGAACTGAAGCTTTCTTT
-,-,TRBJ1-2,TRBV28,CASSLGTSGMLWGYTF,TGTGCCAGCAGTTTGGGGACGTCCGGGATGCTCTGGGGCTACACCTTC
many,-,TRBJ1-5,TRBV19,CASIQRYESYSNQPQHF,TGTGCCAGTATCCAACGGTACGAATCCTATAGCAATCAGCCCCAGCATTTT
many,-,TRBJ1-2,TRBV6-2/TRBV6-3,CASSYSMRRCTF,TGTGCCAGCAGTTACTCGATGCGGCGCTGCACCTTC
few,-,TRBJ2-5,TRBV27,CASSDSPLGETQYF,TGTGCCAGCAGTGATAGTCCCCTCGGGGAGACCCAGTACTTC
many,TRBD1,TRBJ1-5,TRBV30,CAWSGRGRDQPQHF,TGTGCCTGGAGTGGCAGGGGGCGCGATCAGCCCCAGCATTTT
-,-,TRBJ2-2,TRBV29-1,CSVAGNPGELFF,TGCAGCGTTGCTGGGAATCCCGGGGAGCTGTTTTTT
many,-,TRBJ2-7,TRBV12-3/TRBV12-4,CASSPDRDSYEQYF,TGTGCCAGCAGTCCGGATCGGGACTCATACGAGCAGTACTTC
many,-,TRBJ2-3,TRBV2,CASGQPIADTQYF,TGTGCCAGCGGCCAGCCCATAGCAGATACGCAGTATTTT
many,-,TRBJ1-1,TRBV6-5,CASSYRTTGNTEAFF,TGTGCCAGCAGTTACAGGACGACCGGGAACACTGAAGCTTTCTTT
-,-,TRBJ2-7,TRBV6-1,CASSESLGTTYEQYF,TGTGCCAGCAGTGAAAGTCTAGGGACAACCTACGAGCAGTACTTC
few,TRBD1,TRBJ1-5,TRBV19,CASSKQGPTDQPQHF,TGTGCCAGTAGTAAACAGGGGCCTACGGATCAGCCCCAGCATTTT
-,TRBD1,TRBJ1-5,TRBV12-3/TRBV12-4,CASSLDDREYQPQHF,TGTGCCAGCAGTTTAGATGACAGGGAATATCAGCCCCAGCATTTT
many,TRBD1,TRBJ1-1,TRBV6-5,CASQGGGSAEAFF,TGTGCCAGCCAGGGAGGGGGCTCGGCTGAAGCTTTCTTT
-,TRBD2,TRBJ2-5,TRBV28,CASSLGRAERETQYF,TGTGCCAGCAGTTTAGGGAGGGCCGAACGGGAGACCCAGTACTTC
many,-,TRBJ1-3,TRBV4-2,CASSQVGNRDSGNTIYF,TGTGCCAGCAGCCAAGTAGGGAACCGAGACTCTGGAAACACCATATATTTT
few,TRBD2,TRBJ2-2,TRBV29-1,CSVEDGLAGGRDTGELFF,TGCAGCGTTGAAGATGGACTAGCGGGGGGGCGGGACACCGGGGAGCTGTTTTTT
few,-,TRBJ1-2,TRBV5-4,CASSLMGDGYTF,TGTGCCAGCAGCTTGATGGGAGATGGCTACACCTTC
-,-,TRBJ1-5,TRBV19,CASSPGTQSPYSNQPQHF,TGTGCCAGTAGTCCCGGGACCCAGAGCCCTTATAGCAATCAGCCCCAGCATTTT
few,-,TRBJ2-2,TRBV7-3,CGSNTGELFF,TGTGGATCGAACACCGGGGAGCTGTTTTTT